This T cell receptor beta chain was profiled in a study of blood T cell repertoires in COVID-19. In the study overall: Samples came from the United States, Italy and Spain, spanning acute and convalescent COVID-19. The analysed material was cDNA or gDNA that came from T cells, B-cell-depleted T cells, or PBMCs.

V lost 3 bases and J lost 3, with 12 bases in between. Germline CDR1 and CDR2: MDHEN and SYDVKM. CDR3 length: 15 residues. TCRdb's copy holds only in-frame clones and misses some; the assay was immunoSEQ multiplex PCR. The repertoire includes more than 95,000 clones, about 81% of them detected once, and under 20% sits in the top ten. This TCR derives from a man aged 80 or over with acute or convalescent COVID-19. The source material was peripheral blood. The chain carries TRBV28 and TRBJ1-5; D unresolved. For the CDR3, the DNA is TGTGCCAGCAGTTTGGGAGGGCAGCTCAATCAGCCCCAGCATTTT. As protein: CASSLGGQLNQPQHF.